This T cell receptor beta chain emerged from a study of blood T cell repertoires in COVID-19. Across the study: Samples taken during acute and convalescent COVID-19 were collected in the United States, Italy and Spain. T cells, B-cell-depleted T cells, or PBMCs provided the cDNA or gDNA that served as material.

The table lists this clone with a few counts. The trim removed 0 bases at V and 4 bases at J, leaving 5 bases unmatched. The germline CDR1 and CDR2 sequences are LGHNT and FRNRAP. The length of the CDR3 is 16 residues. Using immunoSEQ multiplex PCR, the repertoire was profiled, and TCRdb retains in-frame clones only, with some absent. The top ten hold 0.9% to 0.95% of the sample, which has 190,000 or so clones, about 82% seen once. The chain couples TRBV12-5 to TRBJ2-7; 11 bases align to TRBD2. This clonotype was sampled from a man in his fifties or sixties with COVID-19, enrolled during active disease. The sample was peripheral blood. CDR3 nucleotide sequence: TGTGCTAGTGGTTTGGTACTAGCGGGAGTATTGTACGAGCAGTACTTC. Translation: CASGLVLAGVLYEQYF.